This entry lists 9 T cell receptor beta chains sequenced from one sample in a study of cytomegalovirus exposure and HLA in healthy donors. Profiling relied on immunoSEQ multiplex PCR, and the TCRdb table lists in-frame clones only, not all of them. The sample lists tens of thousands of clones; 94% were seen once. The sample comprised PBMCs. The receptors shown here come from a young woman in good health and CMV-seropositive.

V is TRBV2 and J is TRBJ2-7; 7 bases agree with TRBD2. Germline CDR1 and CDR2: SNHLY and FYNNEI. The CDR3 has 16 amino acids. The trim removed 3 bases at V and 4 bases at J, leaving 12 bases unmatched. Here the CDR3 reads CASSDVALAEIYEQYF. The CDR3 DNA reads as TGTGCCAGCAGTGACGTAGCCCTAGCGGAGATATACGAGCAGTACTTC.

This CDR3 reads CASSLDGQGHQPQHF. Written as DNA, the CDR3 is TGTGCCAGCAGCTTAGACGGACAGGGCCATCAGCCCCAGCATTTT. V is TRBV7-9 and J is TRBJ1-5; TRBD1 matches at 8 bases. Looked up from germline, CDR1 is SEHNR and CDR2 is FQNEAQ (reference sequence). Trimming took 1 base from V and 5 from J; bases not matched to a gene: 4. The CDR3 consists of 15 residues.

V gene TRBV2 combines with J gene TRBJ1-2; 7 nucleotides agree with TRBD1. Germline trimming cut 7 bases from V and 2 bases from J; bases unmatched to any gene: 13. CDR1 SNHLY and CDR2 FYNNEI come from the germline V gene. This CDR3 has 16 amino acids. Here the CDR3 reads CASIVAKQGSNYGYTF. The CDR3 DNA follows: TGTGCCAGCATAGTTGCCAAACAGGGGTCGAACTATGGCTACACCTTC.

The chain uses TRBV7-8 and TRBJ1-5; 8 bases are a match to TRBD1. Germline trimming cut 1 base from V and 1 base from J; bases unmatched to any gene: 9. The CDR3 has 18 amino acids. Germline loops: CDR1 SGHVS, CDR2 FQNEAQ. Here the CDR3 DNA reads TGTGCCAGCAGCTTAGACCGACAGGGGTACGGAAGCAATCAGCCCCAGCATTTT. This gives the protein CASSLDRQGYGSNQPQHF.

This sequence joins TRBV14 and TRBJ2-3; TRBD1 might be the D (6 bases). The CDR3 totals 15 residues. V was trimmed by 6 bases and J by 4 bases, leaving 17 bases between them. Germline loops: CDR1 SGHDN, CDR2 FVKESK. In DNA, the CDR3 is TGTGCCAGCAGACAGGGCCAGGGTAAGGCAGATACGCAGTATTTT. The encoded protein is CASRQGQGKADTQYF.

The genes are TRBV7-9 and TRBJ2-1, with no clear D. The germline V gene encodes CDR1 SEHNR and CDR2 FQNEAQ (reference sequence). This CDR3 is 12 amino acids long. Deletions cut 3 bases from V and 5 bases from J, with 5 bases between. The CDR3 DNA is TGTGCCAGCAGCTTTCAGGACAATGAGCAGTTCTTC. Amino acids: CASSFQDNEQFF.

The V and J genes are TRBV9 and TRBJ2-7; 8 positions match TRBD1. CDR1 SGDLS and CDR2 YYNGEE come from the germline V gene. The CDR3 runs to 14 residues. The ends lost 3 bases at V and 4 bases at J; junction bases unmatched: 6. As DNA, the CDR3 is TGTGCCAGCAGCGGCGGACAGGGAGGATACGAGCAGTACTTC. Translation gives CASSGGQGGYEQYF.

There are a few counts of this clone. The V and J genes are TRBV5-1 and TRBJ2-1; D unresolved. V was shortened by 4 bases and J by 12 bases, with 11 bases between the two germline ends. This CDR3 comprises 11 residues. Germline V gives CDR1 SGHRS, CDR2 YFSETQ. The chain's CDR3 is CASSISSVQFF. The CDR3 DNA reads as TGCGCCAGCAGCATTAGCTCGGTGCAGTTCTTC.

The count of this clone is one. V is TRBV4-3 and J is TRBJ2-7; 8 bases agree with TRBD1. Germline V gene sequence: CDR1 LGHNA, CDR2 YSLEER. The V and J ends lost 4 bases and 6 bases, in that order; junction bases with no gene match: 5. The CDR3 runs 13 residues. CDR3 region: CASSPGQGFEQYF. The CDR3 DNA reads TGCGCCAGCAGCCCAGGACAGGGCTTCGAGCAGTACTTC.